One sample yielded the 27 T cell receptor beta chains listed below, sequenced in a study of OX40 agonist ivuxolimab in advanced cancers. The method behind the library was the immunoSEQ multiplex PCR assay. Imported from immuneACCESS, the table was reduced by TCRdb to in-frame sequences with V and J called. These copies leave out some clones; in studies compared against another copy, an unresolved V gene accounts for under half, and the cause of the remainder is not known. Counted in this sample were about 38,000 clones; roughly nine tenths of them appeared once. The ten largest clonotypes hold around 46% of the sample. The sequenced sample was CD4+ or CD8+ T cells sorted from blood, obtained in a trial of the OX40 agonist ivuxolimab. These receptors were collected from an adult with an advanced solid tumor such as melanoma, head and neck, liver or kidney cancer.

CDR3 DNA sequence: TGTGCCAGCAGCTCGGGGGGCAACGAGCAGTACTTC. It codes for CASSSGGNEQYF. The chain joins TRBV11-2 to TRBJ2-7, with D perhaps matching TRBD2 (7 bases). The CDR3 extends over 12 amino acids. V was clipped by 4 bases and J by 5 bases, with 9 bases between them. Germline assignment: CDR1 SGHAT and CDR2 FQNNGV.

The rearrangement links TRBV7-3 to TRBJ2-3; TRBD2 matches 14 bases. The CDR3 sequence is 16 residues long. Germline values: CDR1 SGHTA, CDR2 FQGTGA. The J segment lost 1 base and the V segment lost 5 bases, leaving 2 bases of the junction unmatched. The CDR3 region is CASSLTSGGGTDTQYF. Here the CDR3 DNA reads TGTGCCAGCAGCCTGACTAGCGGGGGGGGCACAGATACGCAGTATTTT.

This rearrangement joins TRBV28 to TRBJ2-7; 8 nucleotides align to TRBD2. This CDR3 spans 14 amino acids. CDR1 is MDHEN, CDR2 SYDVKM, per germline. Trimming took 6 bases from V and 3 from J; bases not matched to a gene: 7. This CDR3 is CASRLRSGGYEQYF. CDR3 bases: TGTGCCAGCAGGTTGAGGAGCGGGGGCTACGAGCAGTACTTC.

The chain has TRBV6-4 and TRBJ2-1; the match to TRBD2 covers 11 bases. Germline lookup yields CDR1 MRHNA and CDR2 SNTAGT. J gave up 10 bases and V 4 bases, and 21 bases lay outside the gene matches. This CDR3 spans 19 amino acids. The CDR3 coding sequence is TGTGCCAGCAGTGGCGACCTCCTGGCGCCGGGACTAGCGGTAGGGGAGCAGTTCTTC. This codes for CASSGDLLAPGLAVGEQFF.

This sequence joins TRBV5-1 and TRBJ1-1, with TRBD1 as a possible D gene (5 bases). V was pared by 0 bases and J by 4 bases, with 10 bases between. From germline, CDR1 is SGHRS and CDR2 YFSETQ. CDR3 size: 14 residues. CDR3 amino acids: CASSLETAATEAFF. The CDR3 nucleotides read TGCGCCAGCAGCTTGGAGACAGCTGCCACTGAAGCTTTCTTT.

The V call is TRBV7-2, the J call TRBJ1-4; D is unclear. The germline gives CDR1 SGHTA, CDR2 FQGNSA. The CDR3 has 12 amino acids. Trimming cost V 3 bases and J 8 bases, with 7 bases left between them. Written as DNA, the CDR3 is TGTGCCAGCAGCTTGACTGGCGAAAAACTGTTTTTT. Translating gives CASSLTGEKLFF.

The J gene is TRBJ1-1, the V gene TRBV5-1, with D maybe TRBD1 (5 bases). This CDR3 contains 14 residues. Germline lookup yields CDR1 SGHRS and CDR2 YFSETQ. Trimming cost V 3 bases and J 0 bases, with 9 bases left between them. In nucleotides, the CDR3 is TGCGCCAGCAGCTATGACAGCATGAACACTGAAGCTTTCTTT. Its protein product is CASSYDSMNTEAFF. Variable domain in full (rest from reference TRBV5-1 and TRBJ1-1): KAGVTQTPRYLIKTRGQQVTLSCSPISGHRSVSWYQQTPGQGLQFLFEYFSETQRNKGNFPGRFSGRQFSNSRSEMNVSTLELGDSALYLCASSYDSMNTEAFFGQGTRLTVV.

This clone came up once. CDR3 residues: CASSLGQKNSPLHF. The CDR3 DNA reads TGTGCCAGCAGCCTGGGACAGAAAAATTCACCCCTCCACTTT. The V gene is TRBV16, the J gene TRBJ1-6, with TRBD1 matching over 7 bases. The trim removed 4 bases at V and 7 bases at J, leaving 4 bases unmatched. This CDR3 spans 14 amino acids. Per germline, CDR1 KGHSY and CDR2 FQNENV.

The chain uses TRBV10-3 and TRBJ1-2, with TRBD1 as a possible D gene (5 bases). Germline assignment: CDR1 ENHRY and CDR2 SYGVKD. The length of the CDR3 is 13 residues. The ends were cut back, 3 bases at V and 4 bases at J, with 9 bases in the middle. The CDR3 coding sequence is TGTGCCATCAGTGACCAGGGCGCCTATGGCTACACCTTC. Its protein product is CAISDQGAYGYTF.

Worth noting for this clone: Compared with germline, one end of the junction differs, possibly owing to a read error. The rearrangement links TRBV6-1 to TRBJ1-1; D perhaps matches TRBD1 (6 bases). CDR3 size: 14 residues. CDR1 and CDR2 from the germline V gene are MNHNS and SASEGT. CDR3 DNA: TGTGCCAGCAGTGAAGTGTCCAGTATGGGACATACTTCTTTT. As protein: CASSEVSSMGHTSF.

This clone was found once. This chain joins TRBV15 and TRBJ2-3; 8 nucleotides align to TRBD1. V was pared by 8 bases and J by 2 bases, with 3 bases of the junction left unmatched. CDR1 and CDR2 (germline): LNHNV, YYDKDF (reference sequence). CDR3 length equals 13 residues. CDR3 region: CATAQGATDTQYF. CDR3 nucleotides: TGTGCCACCGCCCAGGGGGCCACAGATACGCAGTATTTT.

V is TRBV7-9 and J is TRBJ2-7; D possibly corresponds to TRBD2 (7 bases). Trimming shortened V by 11 bases and J by 5 bases, and 19 bases separated the two germline ends. In germline, CDR1 is SEHNR, CDR2 FQNEAQ (reference sequence). The CDR3 loop spans 13 amino acids. The CDR3 DNA is TGTGCCGTCCGGAGGGGGGGCGCGGACGAGCAGTACTTC. This codes for CAVRRGGADEQYF.

V is TRBV7-9 and J is TRBJ1-1; D is uncertain. Trimming took off 3 bases at V and 3 bases at J, with 14 bases between the two ends. There are 15 residues in the CDR3. Germline CDR1 and CDR2: SEHNR and FQNEAQ (reference sequence). CDR3 sequence (DNA): TGTGCCAGCAGCTTTAATCCGGGAGGGCACACTGAAGCTTTCTTT. Translation gives CASSFNPGGHTEAFF. Based on the CDR3 plus reference TRBV7-9 and TRBJ1-1, the full variable domain is DTGVSQNPRHKITKRGQNVTFRCDPISEHNRLYWYRQTLGQGPEFLTYFQNEAQLEKSRLLSDRFSAERPKGSFSTLEIQRTEQGDSAMYLCASSFNPGGHTEAFFGQGTRLTVV.

The chain employs TRBV6-4 and TRBJ1-1, with TRBD1 identical over 9 bases. Losses at the gene ends were 5 bases for V and 4 bases for J; bases not matched to a gene: 8. CDR1 is MRHNA and CDR2 is SNTAGT in the germline V gene. CDR3 length: 15 residues. The CDR3 region has the DNA TGTGCCAGCAGTCCCACGACAGGGGGGGTCACTGAAGCTTTCTTT. This encodes CASSPTTGGVTEAFF.

The chain uses TRBV2 and TRBJ2-3, with TRBD2 matching 10 bases. The V and J ends lost 5 bases and 3 bases, in that order; junction bases with no gene match: 5. This CDR3 is 15 amino acids long. Germline V gives CDR1 SNHLY, CDR2 FYNNEI. The CDR3: CASSLAGGATDTQYF. The CDR3 DNA sequence: TGTGCCAGCAGTTTAGCGGGGGGCGCGACAGATACGCAGTATTTT.

This clone was seen once. The V call is TRBV6-5, the J call TRBJ1-3; D call uncertain. Trimming pared 2 bases from V and 3 bases from J, leaving 5 bases between. This CDR3 is built from 13 residues. Germline V gives CDR1 MNHEY, CDR2 SVGAGI. The DNA of the CDR3 is TGTGCCAGCAGTTACCAAGGTGGAAACACCATATATTTT. It yields the protein CASSYQGGNTIYF.

This clone was seen just once. The genes are TRBV9 and TRBJ1-1; 8 nucleotides match TRBD1. Looked up from germline, CDR1 is SGDLS and CDR2 is YYNGEE. The trim removed 3 bases at V and 3 bases at J, leaving 4 bases unmatched. The CDR3 loop spans 14 amino acids. In DNA form, the CDR3 reads TGTGCCAGCAGCGGACAGGGGAGGGACACTGAAGCTTTCTTT. It translates to CASSGQGRDTEAFF.

Regarding this clone: The sample holds other DNA sequences that translate to the same CDR3. The chain has TRBV27 and TRBJ2-7, with a possible D match to TRBD2 (5 bases). This CDR3 has 13 amino acids. V shed 5 bases and J shed 0 bases, with 8 bases lying between them. CDR1 is MNHEY, CDR2 SMNVEV, per germline (reference sequence). In DNA form, the CDR3 reads TGTGCCAGCAGTGTCCGGGGCTCCTACGAGCAGTACTTC. Residues: CASSVRGSYEQYF.

This chain links TRBV19 with TRBJ2-3, with a weak D call TRBD2 (6 bases). V gave up 5 bases and J gave up 3 bases, with 9 bases separating them. This CDR3 region has 13 residues. The germline V gene has CDR1 LNHDA and CDR2 SQIVND (reference sequence). Here the CDR3 DNA reads TGTGCCAGTAGTCGCGGGGCTACAGATACGCAGTATTTT. It encodes CASSRGATDTQYF.

This chain connects TRBV19 to TRBJ2-4; D gene unclear. The CDR3 has 12 amino acids. Germline lookup yields CDR1 LNHDA and CDR2 SQIVND (reference sequence). Trimming removed 7 bases from V and 2 bases from J, with 6 bases in between. CDR3 sequence reads: CASIGPKNIQYF. The CDR3 DNA is TGTGCCAGTATAGGGCCCAAAAACATTCAGTACTTC. Complete variable domain (other parts from reference TRBV19 and TRBJ2-4): DGGITQSPKYLFRKEGQNVTLSCEQNLNHDAMYWYRQDPGQGLRLIYYSQIVNDFQKGDIAEGYSVSREKKESFPLTVTSAQKNPTAFYLCASIGPKNIQYFGAGTRLSVL.

The chain has TRBV4-3 and TRBJ1-4, with D perhaps matching TRBD1 (5 bases). Between the trimmed V and J ends, which lost 1 base and 6 bases, there was a span of 15 bases. The germline V gene has CDR1 LGHNA and CDR2 YSLEER. The CDR3 consists of 16 residues. This CDR3 is CASSQVLTGPYEKLFF. The CDR3 nucleotides read TGCGCCAGCAGCCAAGTCCTTACAGGCCCCTATGAAAAACTGTTTTTT.

This rearrangement joins TRBV10-2 to TRBJ2-1, with 8 bases that match TRBD2. J was trimmed by 4 bases and V by 7 bases; bases with no gene match: 9. Looked up from germline, CDR1 is WSHSY and CDR2 is SAAADI. The CDR3 has 15 residues. The CDR3 loop reads CASMSPAGDYNEQFF. The DNA for the CDR3 is TGCGCCAGCATGAGCCCAGCGGGGGATTACAATGAGCAGTTCTTC.

The rearrangement links TRBV7-8 to TRBJ2-5; TRBD1 matches 8 bases. With the DNA end fitting TRBJ2-7 better, the J assignment may be wrong. Per the germline V gene, CDR1 is SGHVS and CDR2 is FQNEAQ. The CDR3 length is 13 residues. The CDR3 sequence: CASSQGQEYEQYF. CDR3 nucleotide sequence: TGTGCCAGCAGCCAGGGACAGGAGTACGAGCAGTACTTC.

The chain links TRBV2 to TRBJ1-1; D is uncertain. The CDR3 is 14 residues long. The V gene lost 2 bases and the J gene lost 1 base, with 8 bases spanning the gap. Germline V lookup: CDR1 SNHLY, CDR2 FYNNEI. The CDR3 spells CASSERHQNTEAFF. The CDR3 region has the DNA TGTGCCAGCAGTGAACGGCATCAGAACACTGAAGCTTTCTTT.

This clone has only one observation. The chain couples TRBV6-5 to TRBJ2-7; 7 bases are a match to TRBD2. In germline, CDR1 is MNHEY, CDR2 SVGAGI. This CDR3 is built from 13 residues. The J segment lost 3 bases and the V segment lost 9 bases, leaving 8 bases of the junction unmatched. CDR3 DNA sequence: TGTGCCAGTCTGGGGGGGGACGGCTACGAGCAGTACTTC. Translated: CASLGGDGYEQYF.

This clone was recorded a few times. The chain carries TRBV5-1 and TRBJ1-1; 7 bases match TRBD1. J gave up 7 bases and V 3 bases, and 9 bases lay outside the gene matches. CDR1 SGHRS and CDR2 YFSETQ come from the germline V gene. This CDR3 is 14 amino acids long. The chain's CDR3 is CASSSRFGQDEAFF. In nucleotides, the CDR3 is TGCGCCAGCAGCTCAAGATTTGGACAGGATGAAGCTTTCTTT.

The chain recombines TRBV7-8 with TRBJ2-7; 7 bases are shared with TRBD1. CDR1 and CDR2 from the germline V gene are SGHVS and FQNEAQ. V was pared by 5 bases and J by 4 bases, with 2 bases of the junction left unmatched. This CDR3 is built from 12 residues. The CDR3, as DNA: TGTGCCAGCAGCCCGACAGGGTACGAGCAGTACTTC. Translated: CASSPTGYEQYF.